The clone carrying this TCR beta chain is labeled medium-sized based on frequency. Each sample's input was approximately 0.25 ug genomic DNA, 30,000 to 45,000 genome equivalents. The CDR3 is 14 residues long. Germline loops: CDR1 SGHDT, CDR2 YYEEEE. TRB was amplified by touch-down multiplex PCR, primer pools A and B combined. TCRdb reprocessed the multiplex PCR reads, with one entry per CDR3 protein and no DNA. The table lists about 3,600 distinct CDR3 sequences. The sample originates from a study of T cell clusters in autoimmune cytopenias. Sequencing was done on a sample of peripheral blood. The TCR sequence derives from a human donor with an autoimmune cytopenia or autoimmune hepatitis (not recorded which). The V and J genes are TRBV5-6 and TRBJ2-3; without DNA, the TCRdb call of TRBD1 cannot be checked. This CDR3 reads CASTVAPPSDTQYF.